This T cell receptor (beta chain) came from a study of shared clonotypes between healthy human individuals. Donors comprised healthy HIV-negative adults lacking recent acute infections or vaccinations. V lost 2 bases and J 6 bases, leaving 19 bases between the germline ends. The CDR3 spans 16 residues. The germline V gene encodes CDR1 SGHTA and CDR2 FQGNSA. The sample holds a few counts of this clone. Its antigen is not known. Using immunoSEQ multiplex PCR, the repertoire was profiled, and TCRdb retains in-frame clones only, with some absent. This sample yields roughly 1 million clones, of which 65% to 80% are seen a single time; approximately 1.3% belongs to the top ten. Broader study findings: Shared clonotypes across all four donors exceeded non-shared ones in generation probability.

The sequenced sample was memory CD4+ T cells sorted from blood. Sample subset: CD45RA-negative fraction. The genes are TRBV7-2 and TRBJ1-2, with no clear D. The clonotype originates from a man between 18 and 35 years old in good health. The CDR3 loop reads CASSLSTVISTNGYTF. As DNA, the CDR3 is TGTGCCAGCAGCTTATCAACAGTCATTTCAACTAATGGCTACACCTTC.